This is a list of T cell receptor beta chains from one sample in a study of tumor-infiltrating lymphocytes in oesophageal squamous cell carcinoma. TCRdb reprocessed the PCR reads with MiXCR, giving one entry per CDR3 protein. Of 10,000 to 12,000 distinct CDR3 sequences in the sample, roughly 61% were seen once. The sample was esophageal tumor tissue. The receptors here all came from a female donor with esophageal squamous cell carcinoma. The CDR3 runs from the conserved cysteine through the conserved F or W. D genes are given only for firm matches. A row's size may be missing; if present it is once, few, many or a size class.

d_call: -
j_call: TRBJ2-5
clone_size: -
v_call: TRBV6-2/TRBV6-3
cdr3_nt: TGTGCCAGCAGCCCCCCCGGAGAGACCCAGTACTTC
cdr3_aa: CASSPPGETQYF

d_call: TRBD2
j_call: TRBJ2-5
clone_size: -
v_call: TRBV6-6
cdr3_nt: TGTGCCAGCAGTTACACTAGCGGGAGGGTCAATGAGCAGTACTTC
cdr3_aa: CASSYTSGRVNEQYF

d_call: TRBD2
j_call: TRBJ2-1
clone_size: many
v_call: TRBV7-6
cdr3_nt: TGTGCCAGCAGCTTAGCCACGGCTAGCGGGAGCAATGAGCAGTTCTTC
cdr3_aa: CASSLATASGSNEQFF

d_call: TRBD2
j_call: TRBJ2-5
clone_size: few
v_call: TRBV6-1
cdr3_nt: TGTGCCAGCGGAGCGTTCGGGGGGACCCAAGAGACCCAGTACTTC
cdr3_aa: CASGAFGGTQETQYF